Presented here are 28 T cell receptor beta chains from one specimen sequenced in a study of Tregs in tolerant kidney transplant recipients (dated by TCRdb to about 2019). Sample time point, as interpreted from the label and publication: blood sample drawn before combined kidney and bone marrow transplant. Receptor amplification or capture employed the immunoSEQ multiplex PCR assay. TCRdb's version of the immuneACCESS table is confined to in-frame rearrangements and falls short of the full clone set. An unresolved V gene accounts for under half of the shortfall where checked; the remainder is of unknown origin. The sample yields more than 60,000 clones; about 89% were counted once. The ten largest clones take up approximately 0.4% of the sample. The material was CD4+ T cells from blood, obtained before the transplant. These TCRs come from a human donor who received a combined kidney and bone marrow transplant.

The table lists this clone with a count of one. J is TRBJ2-1 and V is TRBV6-5; D not certain. V was pared by 0 bases and J by 8 bases, with 11 bases between. Germline CDR1 is MNHEY and CDR2 is SVGAGI. This CDR3 region has 14 residues. The CDR3 spells CASSYSSRGHEQFF. The CDR3, as DNA: TGTGCCAGCAGTTACTCGTCTAGAGGTCATGAGCAGTTCTTC.

V gene TRBV30 combines with J gene TRBJ2-1; the D gene is possibly TRBD2 (7 bases). Germline V gene data show CDR1 as GTSNPN and CDR2 as SVGIG (reference sequence). V was pared by 1 base and J by 15 bases, with 16 bases between. This CDR3 is built from 12 residues. The CDR3 nucleotides read TGTGCCTGGAGTGGATTGGGGGGGGCGCCGTTCTTC. This sequence encodes CAWSGLGGAPFF.

CDR3 DNA sequence: TGTGCCAGCACCCCTAGCGGGAGCTACGAGCAGTACTTC. This translates into CASTPSGSYEQYF. This sequence joins TRBV27 and TRBJ2-7; 10 nucleotides align to TRBD2. Unmatched junction bases numbered 3, after V lost 7 bases and J lost 3 bases. This CDR3 is 13 amino acids long. Germline V gives CDR1 MNHEY, CDR2 SMNVEV (reference sequence).

The chain carries TRBV7-3 and TRBJ2-1; 9 nucleotides match TRBD1. V was clipped by 4 bases and J by 9 bases; unmatched bases: 10. The length of the CDR3 is 15 residues. Germline CDR1 SGHTA, CDR2 FQGTGA. The CDR3 DNA is TGTGCCAGCAGCTCTACCGGGACAGGGAGGAGTGAGCAGTTCTTC. Its translation: CASSSTGTGRSEQFF. The full variable domain, rest sourced from reference TRBV7-3 and TRBJ2-1, is GAGVSQTPSNKVTEKGKYVELRCDPISGHTALYWYRQSLGQGPEFLIYFQGTGAADDSGLPNDRFFAVRPEGSVSTLKIQRTERGDSAVYLCASSSTGTGRSEQFFGPGTRLTVL.

This clone was seen a single time. The V gene is TRBV30, the J gene TRBJ2-5; 10 bases line up with TRBD2. CDR1 and CDR2 (germline): GTSNPN, SVGIG (reference sequence). With V trimmed by 2 bases and J by 3 bases, 0 bases remained unmatched. There are 13 residues in the CDR3. This CDR3 is CAWSSGREETQYF. The CDR3 DNA follows: TGTGCCTGGAGTAGCGGGAGGGAAGAGACCCAGTACTTC. Full variable domain (rest looked up from reference TRBV30 and TRBJ2-5): SQTIHQWPATLVQPVGSPLSLECTVEGTSNPNLYWYRQAAGRGLQLLFYSVGIGQISSEVPQNLSASRPQDRQFILSSKKLLLSDSGFYLCAWSSGREETQYFGPGTRLLVL.

The rearrangement joins TRBV28 to TRBJ2-7, with 7 positions matching TRBD1. Germline CDR1 is MDHEN and CDR2 is SYDVKM. The CDR3 runs 13 residues. Germline trimming cut 4 bases from V and 5 bases from J; bases unmatched to any gene: 5. In nucleotides, the CDR3 is TGTGCCAGCAGTTACCCCGACAGGGACGAGCAGTACTTC. Protein product: CASSYPDRDEQYF.

The V and J genes are TRBV7-2 and TRBJ2-1, with unresolved D. The CDR3 runs to 16 residues. CDR1 is SGHTA and CDR2 is FQGNSA in the germline V gene. Between the trimmed V and J ends, which lost 4 bases and 4 bases, there was a span of 17 bases. The CDR3 here is CASSSQAMATYNEQFF. The CDR3 DNA reads TGTGCCAGCAGCTCACAAGCGATGGCCACATACAATGAGCAGTTCTTC.

J is TRBJ2-7 and V is TRBV27, with 9 bases aligning to TRBD2. This CDR3 contains 14 residues. Germline-derived CDR1 and CDR2 are MNHEY and SMNVEV (reference sequence). J was trimmed by 6 bases and V by 7 bases; bases with no gene match: 10. Written as DNA, the CDR3 is TGTGCCAGCACCGCGGGAGGGCCACTTCGCGAGCAGTACTTC. The encoded protein is CASTAGGPLREQYF.

The chain carries TRBV27 and TRBJ2-1; D might be TRBD2 (6 bases). CDR1 and CDR2 (germline): MNHEY, SMNVEV (reference sequence). The CDR3 length is 13 residues. V was pared by 5 bases and J by 9 bases, with 14 bases between. The CDR3 is CASSALAGGEQFF. CDR3 bases: TGTGCCAGCAGTGCTCTCGCCGGGGGTGAGCAGTTCTTC.

The V call is TRBV4-1, the J call TRBJ1-1; D ambiguous. CDR1 and CDR2 (germline): MGHRA, YSYEKL. Trimming removed 0 bases at V and 0 bases at J, with 8 bases between. The CDR3 length is 15 residues. The DNA for the CDR3 is TGCGCCAGCAGCCAAGATCGGAGGGTGAACACTGAAGCTTTCTTT. Protein product: CASSQDRRVNTEAFF.

The J gene is TRBJ2-7, the V gene TRBV5-4; the D gene is possibly TRBD1 (6 bases). The CDR3 extends over 15 amino acids. Per the germline V gene, CDR1 is SGHNT and CDR2 is YYREEE (reference sequence). The germline V and J ends were trimmed by 4 bases and 4 bases, with 18 bases remaining between them. The CDR3 sequence is CASSVGAGQRYEQYF. CDR3 DNA sequence: TGTGCCAGCAGCGTGGGGGCAGGACAGCGTTACGAGCAGTACTTC. Based on the CDR3 plus reference TRBV5-4 and TRBJ2-7, the full variable domain is ETGVTQSPTHLIKTRGQQVTLRCSSQSGHNTVSWYQQALGQGPQFIFQYYREEENGRGNFPPRFSGLQFPNYSSELNVNALELDDSALYLCASSVGAGQRYEQYFGPGTRLTVT.

There are a few counts of this clone. This chain joins TRBV25-1 and TRBJ2-7, with a tentative D call TRBD1 (6 bases). V was cut by 6 bases and J by 0 bases, with 9 bases left in between. Germline loops: CDR1 MGHDK, CDR2 SYGVNS. This CDR3 is 13 amino acids long. The CDR3 DNA reads as TGTGCCAGCAGGAGGGGGAACTCCTACGAGCAGTACTTC. Its protein product is CASRRGNSYEQYF.

This clone appeared a few times. The chain couples TRBV11-3 to TRBJ2-3; 7 nucleotides line up with TRBD1. The CDR3 length is 14 residues. V was clipped by 4 bases and J by 2 bases; unmatched bases: 3. Germline V lookup: CDR1 SGHNT, CDR2 YENEEA. CDR3 bases: TGTGCCAGCAGCTCGGGACAGCCCACAGATACGCAGTATTTT. Encoded protein: CASSSGQPTDTQYF. The variable domain in full, with the rest retrieved from reference TRBV11-3 and TRBJ2-3, is EAGVVQSPRYKIIEKKQPVAFWCNPISGHNTLYWYLQNLGQGPELLIRYENEEAVDDSQLPKDRFSAERLKGVDSTLKIQPAELGDSAVYLCASSSGQPTDTQYFGPGTRLTVL.

The chain carries TRBV7-2 and TRBJ2-1; TRBD2 aligns across 8 bases. Germline V lookup: CDR1 SGHTA, CDR2 FQGNSA. This CDR3 is built from 15 residues. Unmatched junction bases numbered 12, after V lost 7 bases and J lost 7 bases. The CDR3, as DNA: TGTGCCAGCACCCTACGAACGGGAGGGCTGAATGAGCAGTTCTTC. Its translation: CASTLRTGGLNEQFF.

The V call is TRBV7-3, the J call TRBJ2-2, with D possibly being TRBD1 (6 bases). The CDR3 covers 15 residues. Germline lookup yields CDR1 SGHTA and CDR2 FQGTGA. Trimming stripped 3 bases from V and 1 base from J, with 9 bases between. In DNA form, the CDR3 reads TGTGCCAGCAGCTTCGGACAGTTGAACACCGGGGAGCTGTTTTTT. Protein product: CASSFGQLNTGELFF. Drawing the rest from reference TRBV7-3 and TRBJ2-2, the complete variable domain is GAGVSQTPSNKVTEKGKYVELRCDPISGHTALYWYRQSLGQGPEFLIYFQGTGAADDSGLPNDRFFAVRPEGSVSTLKIQRTERGDSAVYLCASSFGQLNTGELFFGEGSRLTVL.

This chain uses TRBV30 with TRBJ2-2, with D possibly TRBD2 on 6 matching bases. Germline V gives CDR1 GTSNPN, CDR2 SVGIG (reference sequence). The CDR3 runs to 14 residues. Trimming took 0 bases from V and 8 from J, leaving 13 bases between them. In nucleotides, the CDR3 is TGTGCCTGGAGTGTATCCGCGGAGGGAGGGGAGCTGTTTTTT. Amino acids: CAWSVSAEGGELFF.

This chain uses TRBV7-3 with TRBJ2-2, with 9 nucleotides matching TRBD1. The CDR3 is made up of 16 amino acids. CDR1 is SGHTA and CDR2 is FQGTGA in the germline V gene. V shed 3 bases and J 4 bases; nucleotides not matched to a gene: 6. The CDR3 coding sequence is TGTGCCAGCAGCTTCACAGGGGGCGCGGGCACCGGGGAGCTGTTTTTT. Encoded protein: CASSFTGGAGTGELFF.

The V gene is TRBV5-1, the J gene TRBJ2-3; 8 nucleotides match TRBD2. Germline assignment: CDR1 SGHRS and CDR2 YFSETQ. The CDR3 has 15 amino acids. V was clipped by 5 bases and J by 4 bases; unmatched bases: 9. In DNA form, the CDR3 reads TGCGCCAGCAGGCCCGGGGTAGCGGGATCAGATACGCAGTATTTT. Translated: CASRPGVAGSDTQYF. The full variable domain, completed using reference TRBV5-1 and TRBJ2-3, is KAGVTQTPRYLIKTRGQQVTLSCSPISGHRSVSWYQQTPGQGLQFLFEYFSETQRNKGNFPGRFSGRQFSNSRSEMNVSTLELGDSALYLCASRPGVAGSDTQYFGPGTRLTVL.

This clone was recorded once. The chain is built from TRBV10-3 and TRBJ2-1; TRBD1 matches at 8 bases. The V segment lost 5 bases and the J segment 3 bases; nucleotides outside the gene matches: 6. This CDR3 has 15 amino acids. Germline CDR1 ENHRY, CDR2 SYGVKD. The CDR3 region has the DNA TGTGCCATCAGTCCCGGGACAGGCATCTACAATGAGCAGTTCTTC. This translates into CAISPGTGIYNEQFF.

The V gene is TRBV30, the J gene TRBJ2-1; 7 bases agree with TRBD2. The J segment lost 4 bases and the V segment lost 5 bases, leaving 5 bases of the junction unmatched. The germline gives CDR1 GTSNPN, CDR2 SVGIG (reference sequence). The CDR3 has 13 residues. The CDR3 DNA follows: TGTGCCTGGTCCTCTAGCGGATACAATGAGCAGTTCTTC. Translated: CAWSSSGYNEQFF.

The V and J genes are TRBV19 and TRBJ2-3, with 11 bases lining up with TRBD2. V dropped 5 bases and J dropped 3; count of bases not matched to a gene: 4. CDR3 length: 15 residues. Germline V gene data show CDR1 as LNHDA and CDR2 as SQIVND (reference sequence). CDR3 bases: TGTGCCAGTAGTCCCTGGACTAGCGGGACAGATACGCAGTATTTT. Amino acids: CASSPWTSGTDTQYF.

V is TRBV15 and J is TRBJ2-3, with 9 bases matching TRBD2. CDR1 and CDR2 (germline): LNHNV, YYDKDF (reference sequence). V gave up 1 base and J gave up 5 bases; unmatched junction bases: 10. CDR3 size: 17 residues. The CDR3 protein is CATSRGEAGGRGDTQYF. DNA for the CDR3: TGTGCCACCAGCAGAGGGGAAGCGGGAGGCCGAGGAGATACGCAGTATTTT. Filled out from reference TRBV15 and TRBJ2-3, the complete variable domain reads DAMVIQNPRYQVTQFGKPVTLSCSQTLNHNVMYWYQQKSSQAPKLLFHYYDKDFNNEADTPDNFQSRRPNTSFCFLDIRSPGLGDTAMYLCATSRGEAGGRGDTQYFGPGTRLTVL.

V usage is TRBV28 and J usage is TRBJ2-7; possibly TRBD1 for D (6 bases). Trimming pared 5 bases from V and 0 bases from J, leaving 11 bases between. The CDR3 consists of 14 residues. In germline, CDR1 is MDHEN, CDR2 SYDVKM. The CDR3 nucleotides read TGTGCCAGCAGTGACAGGAGGCGCTCCTACGAGCAGTACTTC. It specifies CASSDRRRSYEQYF.

This chain connects TRBV4-1 to TRBJ2-7, with 10 bases lining up with TRBD2. The CDR3 is made up of 18 amino acids. Germline CDR1 MGHRA, CDR2 YSYEKL. J gave up 2 bases and V 1 base, and 11 bases lay outside the gene matches. The CDR3 nucleotides are TGCGCCAGCAGCCAAGGCCCACAAACAACTAGCGGGGCCTACGAGCAGTACTTC. It translates to CASSQGPQTTSGAYEQYF.

This clone was counted once. V usage is TRBV30 and J usage is TRBJ1-4, with D perhaps TRBD1 (5 bases). V gave up 4 bases and J gave up 10 bases, with 19 bases separating them. Germline CDR1 and CDR2: GTSNPN and SVGIG (reference sequence). CDR3 length: 14 amino acids. CDR3 loop: CAWTQDILFGKLFF. Written as DNA, the CDR3 is TGTGCCTGGACCCAGGACATCCTTTTCGGAAAACTGTTTTTT.

The chain recombines TRBV29-1 with TRBJ1-3; possible D gene TRBD1, 5 bases. Trimming took off 4 bases at V and 1 base at J, with 5 bases between the two ends. The CDR3 runs 12 residues. CDR1 and CDR2 from the germline V gene are SQVTM and ANQGSEA. The CDR3 nucleotides read TGCAGCGTTGCAGGGTCTGGAAACACCATATATTTT. Translating gives CSVAGSGNTIYF.

This clone was counted a few times. V and J are TRBV28 and TRBJ1-2, with 11 positions matching TRBD1. Germline loops: CDR1 MDHEN, CDR2 SYDVKM. J was trimmed by 4 bases and V by 8 bases; bases with no gene match: 6. This CDR3 is 14 amino acids long. CDR3 protein: CASLMGQGVYGYTF. As DNA, the CDR3 is TGTGCCAGCCTCATGGGACAGGGGGTCTATGGCTACACCTTC.

This clone was counted once. The rearrangement joins TRBV6-5 to TRBJ1-2, with D possibly TRBD1 on 5 matching bases. CDR1 is MNHEY, CDR2 SVGAGI, per germline. The CDR3 sequence is 15 residues long. Trimming cost V 0 bases and J 5 bases, with 13 bases left between them. The chain's CDR3 is CASSYSTGRTYGYTF. CDR3 sequence (DNA): TGTGCCAGCAGTTACTCAACAGGCCGTACGTATGGCTACACCTTC.